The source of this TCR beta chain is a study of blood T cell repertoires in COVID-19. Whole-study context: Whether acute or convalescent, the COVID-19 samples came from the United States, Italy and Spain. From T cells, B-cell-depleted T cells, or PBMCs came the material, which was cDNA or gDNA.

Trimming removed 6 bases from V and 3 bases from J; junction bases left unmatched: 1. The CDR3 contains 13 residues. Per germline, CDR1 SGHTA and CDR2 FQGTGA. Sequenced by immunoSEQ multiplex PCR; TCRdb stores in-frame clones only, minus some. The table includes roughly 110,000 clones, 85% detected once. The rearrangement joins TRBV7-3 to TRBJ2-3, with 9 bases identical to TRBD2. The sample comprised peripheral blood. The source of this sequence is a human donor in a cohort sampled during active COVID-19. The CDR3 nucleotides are TGTGCCAGCAGGAGCGGGGGGACAGATACGCAGTATTTT. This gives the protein CASRSGGTDTQYF. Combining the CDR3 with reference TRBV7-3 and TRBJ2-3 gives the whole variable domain GAGVSQTPSNKVTEKGKYVELRCDPISGHTALYWYRQSLGQGPEFLIYFQGTGAADDSGLPNDRFFAVRPEGSVSTLKIQRTERGDSAVYLCASRSGGTDTQYFGPGTRLTVL.